This entry lists 16 T cell receptor beta chains sequenced from one sample in a study of CXCR3-negative and CXCR3-positive naive CD8 T cells. All TRB cDNA libraries came from 5' RACE performed with UMI labels. TCRdb re-called the 5' RACE reads; every CDR3 protein appears as one record, without DNA. Its listing shows some 130,000 distinct CDR3 sequences. The sample taken for sequencing was naive CXCR3- CD8+ T cells from blood. The subset is: CD45RO-CCR7+CD27+CD95- naive CD8+ T cells lacking CXCR3 (TNR3-). These receptors all come from a human donor in good health. Some clones in this sample may be carry-over from other donors' samples.

The chain uses TRBV29-1 and TRBJ2-7; the D call from TCRdb, TRBD2, cannot be confirmed without DNA. The CDR3 has 15 amino acids. Germline assignment: CDR1 SQVTM and CDR2 ANQGSEA. This chain's CDR3 is CSPRGRPFPSYEQYF.

The chain is built from TRBV28 and TRBJ1-1. The CDR3 spans 14 residues. Germline V CDR1 and CDR2: MDHEN, SYDVKM. CDR3 region: CASSPHSGEDEAFF.

The chain joins TRBV27 to TRBJ2-6; TCRdb reports TRBD1, a call that lacks DNA to check it against. From germline, CDR1 is MNHEY and CDR2 SMNVEV (reference sequence). The length of the CDR3 is 16 residues. CDR3 amino acids: CASSLDSLSGANVLTF.

The genes are TRBV11-2 and TRBJ1-1; TCRdb reports TRBD1, a call that lacks DNA to check it against. Germline V gene data show CDR1 as SGHAT and CDR2 as FQNNGV. The CDR3 extends over 16 amino acids. CDR3 region: CASSLGRTGMNTEAFF.

The chain couples TRBV28 to TRBJ2-7; the D call from TCRdb, TRBD2, cannot be confirmed without DNA. The CDR3 runs 15 residues. Germline V gene data show CDR1 as MDHEN and CDR2 as SYDVKM. The CDR3 region is CASRYPGLSSYEQYF.

The V gene is TRBV5-6, the J gene TRBJ2-7. CDR1 is SGHDT and CDR2 is YYEEEE in the germline V gene. The CDR3 runs 12 residues. CDR3 protein: CASSLWGYEQYF.

The V call is TRBV4-3, the J call TRBJ2-2. Germline V gene sequence: CDR1 LGHNA, CDR2 YSLEER. The CDR3 runs to 14 residues. The CDR3: CASSQDVGVGELFF.

The V gene is TRBV3-1, the J gene TRBJ2-2; TCRdb outputs TRBD2, but without DNA this stays unchecked. The CDR3 is made up of 17 amino acids. Germline loops: CDR1 LGHDT, CDR2 YNNKEL (reference sequence). The CDR3 here is CASSQIGARENTGELFF.

The genes are TRBV12-3 or TRBV12-4 and TRBJ2-1; TCRdb's D call of TRBD1 is untestable without DNA. The CDR3 spans 14 residues. The CDR3 here is CASSRDSPKNEQFF.

The chain recombines TRBV23-1 with TRBJ1-5. TRBV23-1 falls under the ORF class, with uncertain function. The CDR3 runs 13 residues. The CDR3 here is CASSQQGNQPQHF.

The chain employs TRBV11-1 and TRBJ2-4. Germline CDR1 reads SGHAT; CDR2 reads FQDESV (reference sequence). The CDR3 is made up of 15 amino acids. CDR3: CASSLVVGNKNIQYF.

The CDR3 region is CASTSQGWDQPQHF. V is TRBV12-3 or TRBV12-4 and J is TRBJ1-5; TCRdb's D gene call, TRBD1, goes unchecked for lack of DNA. The CDR3 has 14 amino acids.

The chain has TRBV28 and TRBJ2-3; without DNA, the TCRdb call of TRBD2 cannot be checked. Per the germline V gene, CDR1 is MDHEN and CDR2 is SYDVKM. The CDR3 is 15 residues long. CDR3: CASSFYSGVPDTQYF.

J is TRBJ1-3 and V is TRBV4-1; as DNA is missing, the TRBD1 call by TCRdb cannot be tested. CDR1 and CDR2 from the germline V gene are MGHRA and YSYEKL. This CDR3 has 15 residues. The CDR3 reads CASSQTGGSGNTIYF.

V and J are TRBV7-6 and TRBJ2-7. The CDR3 spans 12 residues. Germline V gene data show CDR1 as SGHVS and CDR2 as FNYEAQ. CDR3 region: CASSHELNEQYF.

CDR3 loop: CAISGVEDTSYEQYF. The chain combines TRBV10-3 with TRBJ2-7; TCRdb designates TRBD1, a call that cannot be tested without DNA. This CDR3 is 15 amino acids long. Germline CDR1 ENHRY, CDR2 SYGVKD.